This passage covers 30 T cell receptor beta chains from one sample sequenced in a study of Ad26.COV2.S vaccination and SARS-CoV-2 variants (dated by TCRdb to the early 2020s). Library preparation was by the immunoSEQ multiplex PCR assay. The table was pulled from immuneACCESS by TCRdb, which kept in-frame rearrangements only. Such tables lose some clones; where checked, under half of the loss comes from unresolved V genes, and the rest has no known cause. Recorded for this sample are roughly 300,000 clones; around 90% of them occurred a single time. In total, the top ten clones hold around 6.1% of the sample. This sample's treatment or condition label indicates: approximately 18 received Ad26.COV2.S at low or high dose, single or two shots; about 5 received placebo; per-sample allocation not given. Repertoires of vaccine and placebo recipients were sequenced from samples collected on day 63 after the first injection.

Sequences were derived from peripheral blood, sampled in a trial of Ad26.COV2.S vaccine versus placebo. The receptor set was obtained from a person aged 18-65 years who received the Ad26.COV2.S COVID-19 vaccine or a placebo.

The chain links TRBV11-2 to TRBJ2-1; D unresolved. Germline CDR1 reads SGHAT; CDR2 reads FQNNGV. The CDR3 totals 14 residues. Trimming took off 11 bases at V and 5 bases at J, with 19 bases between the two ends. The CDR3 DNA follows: TGTGCCGAAGGGATAGAGCTTCGTAACAATGAGCAGTTCTTC. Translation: CAEGIELRNNEQFF.

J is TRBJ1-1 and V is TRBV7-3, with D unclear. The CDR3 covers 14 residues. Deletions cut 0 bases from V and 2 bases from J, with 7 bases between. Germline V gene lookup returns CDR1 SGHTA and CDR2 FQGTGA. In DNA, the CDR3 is TGTGCCAGCAGCTTAACTTCTGTCAACACTGAAGCTTTCTTT. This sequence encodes CASSLTSVNTEAFF.

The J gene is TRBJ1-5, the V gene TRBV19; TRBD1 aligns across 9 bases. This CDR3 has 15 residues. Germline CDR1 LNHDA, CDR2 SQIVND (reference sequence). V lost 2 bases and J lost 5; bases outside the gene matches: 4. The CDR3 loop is CASSIQDRGYQPQHF. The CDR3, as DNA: TGTGCCAGTAGTATACAAGACAGGGGGTATCAGCCCCAGCATTTT.

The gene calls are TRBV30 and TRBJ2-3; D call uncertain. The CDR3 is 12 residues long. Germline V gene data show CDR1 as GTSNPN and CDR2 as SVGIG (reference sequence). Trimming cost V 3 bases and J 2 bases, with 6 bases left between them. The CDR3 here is CAWRWSTDTQYF. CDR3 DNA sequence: TGTGCCTGGAGGTGGTCCACAGATACGCAGTATTTT.

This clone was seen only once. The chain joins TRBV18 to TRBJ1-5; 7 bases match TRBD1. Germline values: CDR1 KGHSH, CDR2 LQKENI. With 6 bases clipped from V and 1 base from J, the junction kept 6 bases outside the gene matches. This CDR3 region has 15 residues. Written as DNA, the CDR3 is TGTGCCAGCTCGCGCAACAGGGGAAGCAATCAGCCCCAGCATTTT. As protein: CASSRNRGSNQPQHF.

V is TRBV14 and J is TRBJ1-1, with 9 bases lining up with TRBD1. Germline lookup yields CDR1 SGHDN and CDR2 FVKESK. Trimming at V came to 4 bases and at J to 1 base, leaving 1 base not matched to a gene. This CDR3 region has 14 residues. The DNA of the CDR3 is TGTGCCAGCAGCCCGGACAGGGGGAACACTGAAGCTTTCTTT. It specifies CASSPDRGNTEAFF.

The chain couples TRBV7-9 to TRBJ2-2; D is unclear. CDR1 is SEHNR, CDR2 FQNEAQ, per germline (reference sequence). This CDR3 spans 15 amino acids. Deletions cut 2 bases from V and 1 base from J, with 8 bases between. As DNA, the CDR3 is TGTGCCAGCAGCTTAAATAGGGTGAACACCGGGGAGCTGTTTTTT. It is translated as CASSLNRVNTGELFF.

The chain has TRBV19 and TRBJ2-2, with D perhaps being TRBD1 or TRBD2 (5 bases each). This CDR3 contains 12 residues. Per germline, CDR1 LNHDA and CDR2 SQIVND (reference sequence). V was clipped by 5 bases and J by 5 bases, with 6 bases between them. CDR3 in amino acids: CASSWGTGELFF. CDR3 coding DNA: TGTGCCAGTAGTTGGGGGACCGGGGAGCTGTTTTTT.

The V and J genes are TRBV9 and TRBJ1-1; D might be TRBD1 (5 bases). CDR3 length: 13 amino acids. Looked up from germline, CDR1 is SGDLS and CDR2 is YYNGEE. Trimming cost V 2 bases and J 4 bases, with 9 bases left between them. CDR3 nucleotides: TGTGCCAGCAGCGTCCGGGACGCCACTGAAGCTTTCTTT. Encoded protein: CASSVRDATEAFF.

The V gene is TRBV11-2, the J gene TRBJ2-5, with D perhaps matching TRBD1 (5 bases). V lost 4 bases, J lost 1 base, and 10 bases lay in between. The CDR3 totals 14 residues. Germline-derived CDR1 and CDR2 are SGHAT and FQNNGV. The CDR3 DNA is TGTGCCAGCAGCTCTCTGGGGCCCCAAGAGACCCAGTACTTC. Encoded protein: CASSSLGPQETQYF.

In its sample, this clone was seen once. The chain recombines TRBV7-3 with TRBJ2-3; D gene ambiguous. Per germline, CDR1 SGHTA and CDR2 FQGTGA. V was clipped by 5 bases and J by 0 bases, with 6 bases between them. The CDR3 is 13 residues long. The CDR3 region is CASSMTSTDTQYF. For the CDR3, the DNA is TGTGCCAGCAGCATGACTAGCACAGATACGCAGTATTTT.

The CDR3 here is CASSPGVARWSYNEQFF. DNA for the CDR3: TGTGCCAGCAGCCCGGGAGTAGCCCGGTGGTCCTACAATGAGCAGTTCTTC. This chain uses TRBV6-2 or TRBV6-3 with TRBJ2-1; possible D gene TRBD2, 6 bases. The CDR3 sequence is 17 residues long. CDR1 is MNHEY and CDR2 is SVGEGT in the germline V gene. Trimming pared 6 bases from V and 1 base from J, leaving 19 bases between.

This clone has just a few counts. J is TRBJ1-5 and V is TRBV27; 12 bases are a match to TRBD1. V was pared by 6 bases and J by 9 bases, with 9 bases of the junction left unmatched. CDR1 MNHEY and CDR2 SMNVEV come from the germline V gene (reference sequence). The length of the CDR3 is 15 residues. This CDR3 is CASRPGQGAGMPQHF. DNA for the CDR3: TGTGCCAGCAGGCCGGGACAGGGGGCCGGTATGCCCCAGCATTTT.

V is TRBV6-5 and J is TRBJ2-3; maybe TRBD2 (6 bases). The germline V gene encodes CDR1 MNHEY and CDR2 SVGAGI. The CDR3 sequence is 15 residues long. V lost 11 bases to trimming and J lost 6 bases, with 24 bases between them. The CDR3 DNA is TGTGCCGTCCTTTGGGGGGTAATGAGTTCGGATACGCAGTATTTT. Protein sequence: CAVLWGVMSSDTQYF.

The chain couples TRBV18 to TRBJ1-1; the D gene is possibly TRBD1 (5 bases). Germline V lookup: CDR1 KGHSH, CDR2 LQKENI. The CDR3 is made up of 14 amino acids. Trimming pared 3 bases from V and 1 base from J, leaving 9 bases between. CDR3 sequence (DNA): TGTGCCAGCTCACCGGTGACAGCGAACACTGAAGCTTTCTTT. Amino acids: CASSPVTANTEAFF.

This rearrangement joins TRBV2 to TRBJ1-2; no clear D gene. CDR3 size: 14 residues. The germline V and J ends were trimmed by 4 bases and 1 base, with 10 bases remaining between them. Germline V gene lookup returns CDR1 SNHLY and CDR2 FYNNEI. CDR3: CASSVGRINYGYTF. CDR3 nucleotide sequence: TGTGCCAGCAGTGTCGGAAGGATTAACTATGGCTACACCTTC.

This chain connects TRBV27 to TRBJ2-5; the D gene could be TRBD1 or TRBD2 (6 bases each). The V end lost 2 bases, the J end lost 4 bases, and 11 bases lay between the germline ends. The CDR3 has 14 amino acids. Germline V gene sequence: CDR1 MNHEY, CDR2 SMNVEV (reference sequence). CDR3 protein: CASSLGGRGETQYF. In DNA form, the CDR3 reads TGTGCCAGCAGTTTAGGGGGGCGCGGAGAGACCCAGTACTTC.

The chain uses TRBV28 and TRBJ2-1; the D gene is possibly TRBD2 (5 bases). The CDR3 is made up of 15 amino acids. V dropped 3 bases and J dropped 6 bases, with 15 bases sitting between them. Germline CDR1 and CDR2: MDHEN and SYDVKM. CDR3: CASSFRPGVANEQFF. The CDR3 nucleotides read TGTGCCAGCAGTTTCCGGCCCGGGGTGGCCAATGAGCAGTTCTTC.

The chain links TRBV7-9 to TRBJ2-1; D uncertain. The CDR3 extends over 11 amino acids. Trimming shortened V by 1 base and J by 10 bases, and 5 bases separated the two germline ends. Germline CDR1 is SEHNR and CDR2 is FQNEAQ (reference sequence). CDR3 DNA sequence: TGTGCCAGCAGCTTAGGGGTCGAGCAGTTCTTC. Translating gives CASSLGVEQFF.

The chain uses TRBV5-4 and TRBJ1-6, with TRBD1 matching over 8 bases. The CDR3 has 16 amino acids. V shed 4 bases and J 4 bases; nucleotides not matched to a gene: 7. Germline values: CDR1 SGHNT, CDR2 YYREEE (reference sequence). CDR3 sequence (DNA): TGTGCCAGCAGCCAAACAGGGACAGGATATAATTCACCCCTCCACTTT. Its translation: CASSQTGTGYNSPLHF.

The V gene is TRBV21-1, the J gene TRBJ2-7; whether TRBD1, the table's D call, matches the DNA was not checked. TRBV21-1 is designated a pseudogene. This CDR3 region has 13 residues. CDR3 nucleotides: TGTGCCAGCAGCAAAACAGGGGCGGACGAGCAGTACTTC. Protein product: CASSKTGADEQYF.

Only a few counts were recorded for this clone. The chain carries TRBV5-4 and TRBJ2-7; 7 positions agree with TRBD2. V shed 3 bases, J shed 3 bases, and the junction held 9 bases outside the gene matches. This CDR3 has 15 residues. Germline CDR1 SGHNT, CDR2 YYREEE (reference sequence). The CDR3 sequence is CASSWGEGSFYEQYF. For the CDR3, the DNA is TGTGCCAGCAGCTGGGGGGAGGGATCCTTCTACGAGCAGTACTTC.

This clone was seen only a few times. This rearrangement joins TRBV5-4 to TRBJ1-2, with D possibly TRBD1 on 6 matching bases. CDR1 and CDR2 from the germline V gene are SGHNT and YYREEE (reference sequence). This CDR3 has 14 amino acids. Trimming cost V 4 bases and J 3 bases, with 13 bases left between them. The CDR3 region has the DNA TGTGCCAGCAGCCCAAAGGACAGCTACTATGGCTACACCTTC. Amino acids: CASSPKDSYYGYTF.

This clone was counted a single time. CDR3 sequence reads: CASRRTSAGDTQYF. CDR3 sequence (DNA): TGCGCCAGCAGGAGGACTAGCGCTGGAGATACGCAGTATTTT. The chain is built from TRBV4-3 and TRBJ2-3, with TRBD2 identical over 9 bases. Germline values: CDR1 LGHNA, CDR2 YSLEER. Trimming removed 6 bases from V and 5 bases from J; junction bases left unmatched: 6. This CDR3 is built from 14 residues.

Here the CDR3 reads CASSLDRNTIYF. As DNA, the CDR3 is TGTGCCAGCAGTTTAGATCGGAACACCATATATTTT. The chain combines TRBV12-3 or TRBV12-4 with TRBJ1-3; D gene uncertain. The CDR3 totals 12 residues. Trimming left V 1 base short and J 7 bases short, with 5 bases between.

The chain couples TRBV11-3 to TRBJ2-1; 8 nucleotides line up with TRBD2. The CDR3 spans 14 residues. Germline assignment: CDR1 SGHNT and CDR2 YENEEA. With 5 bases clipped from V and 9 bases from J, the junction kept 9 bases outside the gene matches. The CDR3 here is CASSLTAGVSEQFF. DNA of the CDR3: TGTGCCAGCAGCCTTACAGCGGGGGTGAGTGAGCAGTTCTTC.

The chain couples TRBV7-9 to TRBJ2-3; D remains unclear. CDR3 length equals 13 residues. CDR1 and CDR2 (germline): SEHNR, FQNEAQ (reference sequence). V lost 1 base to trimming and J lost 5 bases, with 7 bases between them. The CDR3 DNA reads TGTGCCAGCAGCTTAGGGGTCGGAGATACGCAGTATTTT. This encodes CASSLGVGDTQYF. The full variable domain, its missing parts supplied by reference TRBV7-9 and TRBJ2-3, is DTGVSQNPRHKITKRGQNVTFRCDPISEHNRLYWYRQTLGQGPEFLTYFQNEAQLEKSRLLSDRFSAERPKGSFSTLEIQRTEQGDSAMYLCASSLGVGDTQYFGPGTRLTVL.

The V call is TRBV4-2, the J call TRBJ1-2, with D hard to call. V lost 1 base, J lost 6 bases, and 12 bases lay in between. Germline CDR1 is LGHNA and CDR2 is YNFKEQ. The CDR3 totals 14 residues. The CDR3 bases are TGTGCCAGCAGCCAAGTTTTAGATCCTGATGGCTACACCTTC. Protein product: CASSQVLDPDGYTF.

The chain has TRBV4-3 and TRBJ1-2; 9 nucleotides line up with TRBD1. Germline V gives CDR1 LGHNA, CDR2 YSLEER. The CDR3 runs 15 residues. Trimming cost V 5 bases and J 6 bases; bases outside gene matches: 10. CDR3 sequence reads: CASSSRTGGANGYTF. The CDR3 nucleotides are TGCGCCAGCAGCTCCAGAACAGGGGGCGCAAATGGCTACACCTTC.

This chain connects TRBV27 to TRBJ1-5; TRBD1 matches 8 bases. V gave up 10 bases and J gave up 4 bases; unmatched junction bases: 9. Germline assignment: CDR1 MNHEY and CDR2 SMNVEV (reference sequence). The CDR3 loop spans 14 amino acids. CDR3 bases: TGTGCCACCACGGACAGGGAAAGGAATCAGCCCCAGCATTTT. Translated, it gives CATTDRERNQPQHF.